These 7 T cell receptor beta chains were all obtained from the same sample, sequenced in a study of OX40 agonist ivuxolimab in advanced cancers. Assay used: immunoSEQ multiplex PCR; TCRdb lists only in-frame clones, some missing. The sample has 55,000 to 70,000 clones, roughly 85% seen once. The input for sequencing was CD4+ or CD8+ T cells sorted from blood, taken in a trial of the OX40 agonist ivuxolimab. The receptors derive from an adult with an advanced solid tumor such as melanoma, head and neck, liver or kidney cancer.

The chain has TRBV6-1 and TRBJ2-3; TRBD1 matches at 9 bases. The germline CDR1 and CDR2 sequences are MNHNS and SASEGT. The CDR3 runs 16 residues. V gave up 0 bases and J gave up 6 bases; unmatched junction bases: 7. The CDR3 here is CASSEAMGQGWDTQYF. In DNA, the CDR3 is TGTGCCAGCAGTGAAGCGATGGGACAGGGATGGGATACGCAGTATTTT.

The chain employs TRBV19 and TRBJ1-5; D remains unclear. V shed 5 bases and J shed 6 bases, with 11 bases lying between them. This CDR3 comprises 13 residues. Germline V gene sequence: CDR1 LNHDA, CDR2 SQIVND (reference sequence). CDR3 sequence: CASSVRTGQPQHF. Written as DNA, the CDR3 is TGTGCCAGTAGTGTCCGGACGGGTCAGCCCCAGCATTTT. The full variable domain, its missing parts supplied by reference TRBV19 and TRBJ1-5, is DGGITQSPKYLFRKEGQNVTLSCEQNLNHDAMYWYRQDPGQGLRLIYYSQIVNDFQKGDIAEGYSVSREKKESFPLTVTSAQKNPTAFYLCASSVRTGQPQHFGDGTRLSIL.

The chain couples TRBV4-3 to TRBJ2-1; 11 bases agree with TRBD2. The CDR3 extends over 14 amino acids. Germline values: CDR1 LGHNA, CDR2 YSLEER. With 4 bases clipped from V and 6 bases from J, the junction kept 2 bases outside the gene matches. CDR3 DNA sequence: TGCGCCAGCAGCCCCGGGACTAGCGGCAATGAGCAGTTCTTC. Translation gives CASSPGTSGNEQFF.

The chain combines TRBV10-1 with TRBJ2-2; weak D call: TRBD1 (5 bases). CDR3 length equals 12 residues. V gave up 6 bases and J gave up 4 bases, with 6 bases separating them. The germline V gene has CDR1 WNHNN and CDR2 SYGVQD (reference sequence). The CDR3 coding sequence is TGCGCCAGCAGCCAGGGCACCGGGGAGCTGTTTTTT. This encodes CASSQGTGELFF.

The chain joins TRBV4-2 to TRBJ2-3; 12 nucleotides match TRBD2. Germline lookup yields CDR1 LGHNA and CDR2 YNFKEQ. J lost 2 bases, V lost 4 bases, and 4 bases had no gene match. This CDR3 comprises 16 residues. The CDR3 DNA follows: TGTGCCAGCAGCCCACTAGCGGGAGGTGCCACAGATACGCAGTATTTT. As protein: CASSPLAGGATDTQYF.

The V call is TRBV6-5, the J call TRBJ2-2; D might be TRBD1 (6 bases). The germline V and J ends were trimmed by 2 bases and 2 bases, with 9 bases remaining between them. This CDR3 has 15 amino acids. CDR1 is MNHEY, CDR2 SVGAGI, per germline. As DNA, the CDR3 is TGTGCCAGCAGTTACGACAGGAGTAACACCGGGGAGCTGTTTTTT. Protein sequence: CASSYDRSNTGELFF.

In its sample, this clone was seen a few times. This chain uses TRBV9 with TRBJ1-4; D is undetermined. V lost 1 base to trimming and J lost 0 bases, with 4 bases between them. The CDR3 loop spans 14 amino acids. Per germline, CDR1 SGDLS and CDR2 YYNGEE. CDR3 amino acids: CASSVTATNEKLFF. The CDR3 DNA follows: TGTGCCAGCAGCGTAACAGCAACTAATGAAAAACTGTTTTTT.